The 28 T cell receptor beta chains given below trace back to one sample, sequenced in a study of blood T cell repertoires in COVID-19. The protocol was immunoSEQ multiplex PCR, while the TCRdb copy is restricted to in-frame clones and leaves out a portion. The table has a few hundred thousand clones, around nine tenths seen once. The source material was peripheral blood. The source is a man aged 55 to 69 with acute or convalescent COVID-19.

The chain combines TRBV11-2 with TRBJ2-7; D may be TRBD1 (5 bases). This CDR3 is built from 12 residues. CDR1 is SGHAT and CDR2 is FQNNGV in the germline V gene. The ends were cut back, 4 bases at V and 3 bases at J, with 7 bases in the middle. CDR3: CASSSTGYEQYF. DNA for the CDR3: TGTGCCAGCAGCTCTACAGGCTACGAGCAGTACTTC.

The J gene is TRBJ1-1, the V gene TRBV11-3; D perhaps matches TRBD1 (6 bases). The V end was cut by 0 bases, the J end by 6 bases, with 8 bases between. Germline V gene lookup returns CDR1 SGHNT and CDR2 YENEEA. The CDR3 length is 13 residues. CDR3 residues: CASSLDNRAEAFF. CDR3 DNA: TGTGCCAGCAGCTTAGATAACAGGGCTGAAGCTTTCTTT.

The chain has TRBV7-3 and TRBJ1-4; TRBD1 aligns across 7 bases. J lost 5 bases, V lost 5 bases, and 8 bases had no gene match. The CDR3 consists of 15 residues. CDR1 is SGHTA, CDR2 FQGTGA, per germline. For the CDR3, the DNA is TGTGCCAGCAGCCAACTGGGACAGCCCAATGAAAAACTGTTTTTT. It specifies CASSQLGQPNEKLFF.

The chain recombines TRBV5-1 with TRBJ1-2, with 7 bases identical to TRBD1. This CDR3 has 15 residues. The germline V gene encodes CDR1 SGHRS and CDR2 YFSETQ. Unmatched junction bases numbered 5, after V lost 0 bases and J lost 3 bases. CDR3 residues: CASSLEGAEDYGYTF. In nucleotides, the CDR3 is TGCGCCAGCAGCTTGGAGGGGGCGGAGGACTATGGCTACACCTTC.

The V call is TRBV2, the J call TRBJ1-1; no clear D. The length of the CDR3 is 15 residues. V lost 1 base and J lost 12, with 21 bases in between. Per the germline V gene, CDR1 is SNHLY and CDR2 is FYNNEI. CDR3 region: CASSEGIGRDERTFF. The CDR3 DNA follows: TGTGCCAGCAGTGAAGGGATAGGGAGGGATGAAAGAACTTTCTTT.

This rearrangement joins TRBV6-1 to TRBJ1-2; D unresolved. The V gene lost 0 bases and the J gene lost 6 bases, with 14 bases spanning the gap. Looked up from germline, CDR1 is MNHNS and CDR2 is SASEGT. This CDR3 region has 15 residues. The CDR3 DNA sequence: TGTGCCAGCAGTGAAGCGCTTCGCCCGGGGAATGGCTACACCTTC. Its translation is CASSEALRPGNGYTF.

The chain has TRBV28 and TRBJ1-5, with TRBD1 identical over 10 bases. Per the germline V gene, CDR1 is MDHEN and CDR2 is SYDVKM. The CDR3 contains 18 residues. The V segment lost 5 bases and the J segment 0 bases; nucleotides outside the gene matches: 10. For the CDR3, the DNA is TGTGCCAGCAGTGCACCCGGGACAGGGGCCTTTAGCAATCAGCCCCAGCATTTT. It codes for CASSAPGTGAFSNQPQHF.

The CDR3, as DNA: TGTGCCAGTAGTAACCGGGGGGGCGCTCGACTAGTCGCGCCGCCCGATGAGCAGTTCTTC. Translated: CASSNRGGARLVAPPDEQFF. V and J are TRBV19 and TRBJ2-1; 8 nucleotides line up with TRBD2. CDR1 LNHDA and CDR2 SQIVND come from the germline V gene (reference sequence). This CDR3 is 20 amino acids long. Germline trimming cut 4 bases from V and 8 bases from J; bases unmatched to any gene: 25.

V usage is TRBV9 and J usage is TRBJ2-5; a weak D match, TRBD2 (7 bases). Germline values: CDR1 SGDLS, CDR2 YYNGEE. Deletions cut 0 bases from V and 5 bases from J, with 17 bases between. The CDR3 has 16 amino acids. The CDR3: CASSVDVGGAGETQYF. The CDR3 DNA reads TGTGCCAGCAGCGTAGATGTAGGGGGGGCTGGGGAGACCCAGTACTTC. Filled out from reference TRBV9 and TRBJ2-5, the complete variable domain reads DSGVTQTPKHLITATGQRVTLRCSPRSGDLSVYWYQQSLDQGLQFLIQYYNGEERAKGNILERFSAQQFPDLHSELNLSSLELGDSALYFCASSVDVGGAGETQYFGPGTRLLVL.

The V and J genes are TRBV6-1 and TRBJ1-1; no clear D. V shed 0 bases and J shed 3 bases, with 8 bases lying between them. In germline, CDR1 is MNHNS, CDR2 SASEGT. The CDR3 length is 14 residues. DNA of the CDR3: TGTGCCAGCAGTGAAGCTTACAGAGACACTGAAGCTTTCTTT. Translated: CASSEAYRDTEAFF.

The V call is TRBV5-1, the J call TRBJ2-3; TRBD2 matches at 7 bases. Germline V CDR1 and CDR2: SGHRS, YFSETQ. The ends lost 4 bases at V and 7 bases at J; junction bases unmatched: 15. This CDR3 comprises 16 residues. CDR3 sequence (DNA): TGCGCCAGCAGCCCCTCTTCTAGCGGCCCCCCGAATACGCAGTATTTT. Its protein is CASSPSSSGPPNTQYF.

The chain uses TRBV19 and TRBJ2-3; D is ambiguous. Trimming took 1 base from V and 4 from J, leaving 6 bases between them. CDR3 length: 13 residues. Per germline, CDR1 LNHDA and CDR2 SQIVND (reference sequence). CDR3 nucleotide sequence: TGTGCCAGTAGTATAGTGGCTGCAGATACGCAGTATTTT. This sequence encodes CASSIVAADTQYF. Full variable domain (missing parts from reference TRBV19 and TRBJ2-3): DGGITQSPKYLFRKEGQNVTLSCEQNLNHDAMYWYRQDPGQGLRLIYYSQIVNDFQKGDIAEGYSVSREKKESFPLTVTSAQKNPTAFYLCASSIVAADTQYFGPGTRLTVL.

The V and J genes are TRBV5-1 and TRBJ1-4, with D possibly TRBD1 on 5 matching bases. The CDR3 has 14 amino acids. Germline-derived CDR1 and CDR2 are SGHRS and YFSETQ. V lost 6 bases to trimming and J lost 5 bases, with 14 bases between them. The CDR3 here is CASTTGGDNEKLFF. CDR3 DNA: TGCGCCAGCACCACCGGAGGGGACAATGAAAAACTGTTTTTT. Variable domain in full (rest from reference TRBV5-1 and TRBJ1-4): KAGVTQTPRYLIKTRGQQVTLSCSPISGHRSVSWYQQTPGQGLQFLFEYFSETQRNKGNFPGRFSGRQFSNSRSEMNVSTLELGDSALYLCASTTGGDNEKLFFGSGTQLSVL.

The genes are TRBV6-2 or TRBV6-3 and TRBJ2-7; 13 bases are a match to TRBD2. V dropped 4 bases and J dropped 0; count of bases not matched to a gene: 6. CDR3 length: 17 amino acids. CDR1 MNHEY and CDR2 SVGEGT come from the germline V gene. The DNA for the CDR3 is TGTGCCAGCAGTTCAGGACTAGCGGGGGTAATCTCCTACGAGCAGTACTTC. Its translation: CASSSGLAGVISYEQYF.

The chain has TRBV5-1 and TRBJ1-1, with a tentative D call TRBD1 (6 bases). Germline V gives CDR1 SGHRS, CDR2 YFSETQ. CDR3 length: 15 amino acids. Trimming cost V 4 bases and J 6 bases, with 19 bases left between them. CDR3 region: CASSTQGRGGAEAFF. In nucleotides, the CDR3 is TGCGCCAGCAGCACCCAGGGGCGGGGGGGTGCTGAAGCTTTCTTT. Together with reference TRBV5-1 and TRBJ1-1, the CDR3 gives the full variable domain: KAGVTQTPRYLIKTRGQQVTLSCSPISGHRSVSWYQQTPGQGLQFLFEYFSETQRNKGNFPGRFSGRQFSNSRSEMNVSTLELGDSALYLCASSTQGRGGAEAFFGQGTRLTVV.

CDR3 DNA sequence: TGTGCCAGCAGCAACCGGGACAGGGAAGAGACCCAGTACTTC. It translates to CASSNRDREETQYF. V usage is TRBV11-3 and J usage is TRBJ2-5; 9 bases are a match to TRBD1. The trim removed 5 bases at V and 3 bases at J, leaving 4 bases unmatched. CDR1 and CDR2 (germline): SGHNT, YENEEA. This CDR3 contains 14 residues.

The J gene is TRBJ1-1, the V gene TRBV23-1; 7 bases are shared with TRBD1. TRBV23-1 is an open reading frame whose function is uncertain. The CDR3 runs 18 residues. Trimming at V came to 0 bases and at J to 4 bases, leaving 14 bases not matched to a gene. The CDR3 protein is CASSQSRRGRKGGTEAFF. The CDR3 DNA is TGCGCCAGCAGTCAATCGAGAAGGGGGCGAAAAGGGGGCACTGAAGCTTTCTTT.

The V call is TRBV18, the J call TRBJ2-7; 10 nucleotides match TRBD2. With 1 base clipped from V and 5 bases from J, the junction kept 17 bases outside the gene matches. CDR3 length: 19 residues. Germline V gene sequence: CDR1 KGHSH, CDR2 LQKENI. CDR3 residues: CASSPRHGLAASWGNEQYF. CDR3 sequence (DNA): TGTGCCAGCTCACCACGACACGGACTAGCGGCATCCTGGGGGAACGAGCAGTACTTC.

The chain carries TRBV19 and TRBJ1-2; the match to TRBD1 covers 7 bases. Looked up from germline, CDR1 is LNHDA and CDR2 is SQIVND (reference sequence). The CDR3 contains 15 residues. The V and J ends lost 5 bases and 8 bases, in that order; junction bases with no gene match: 14. CDR3: CASSPGPRGTGGYTF. In DNA form, the CDR3 reads TGTGCCAGTAGTCCGGGACCCAGGGGGACCGGGGGCTACACCTTC.

Points on this clone: The sample contains more than one DNA sequence encoding this CDR3. This sequence joins TRBV19 and TRBJ1-1; D call uncertain. CDR1 LNHDA and CDR2 SQIVND come from the germline V gene (reference sequence). This CDR3 contains 12 residues. Trimming removed 5 bases at V and 5 bases at J, with 9 bases between. CDR3 nucleotides: TGTGCCAGTAGTTTTCCCGGGACTGAAGCTTTCTTT. Protein product: CASSFPGTEAFF.

This chain connects TRBV6-5 to TRBJ1-5, with TRBD1 identical over 9 bases. CDR1 is MNHEY, CDR2 SVGAGI, per germline. The CDR3 is made up of 13 amino acids. V was pared by 6 bases and J by 6 bases, with 3 bases of the junction left unmatched. This CDR3 is CASSAGQGQPQHF. CDR3 DNA: TGTGCCAGCAGCGCGGGACAGGGTCAGCCCCAGCATTTT.

The chain is built from TRBV29-1 and TRBJ2-6; a possible D gene is TRBD1 (5 bases). Germline V gene sequence: CDR1 SQVTM, CDR2 ANQGSEA. V was trimmed by 0 bases and J by 4 bases, leaving 19 bases between them. The CDR3 is made up of 18 amino acids. The CDR3 sequence is CSVEEGLGRVAGANVLTF. The CDR3 DNA reads TGCAGCGTTGAAGAGGGGCTCGGACGGGTCGCCGGGGCCAACGTCCTGACTTTC.

The gene calls are TRBV5-1 and TRBJ2-2, with TRBD2 matching over 14 bases. CDR3 size: 17 residues. Losses at the gene ends were 4 bases for V and 1 base for J; bases not matched to a gene: 3. Germline lookup yields CDR1 SGHRS and CDR2 YFSETQ. CDR3 coding DNA: TGCGCCAGCAGCCCGGGGACTAGCGGGAGGAACACCGGGGAGCTGTTTTTT. Encoded protein: CASSPGTSGRNTGELFF.

This sequence joins TRBV27 and TRBJ1-1; possible D gene TRBD1, 5 bases. The CDR3 has 14 amino acids. From germline, CDR1 is MNHEY and CDR2 SMNVEV (reference sequence). V was trimmed by 7 bases and J by 1 base, leaving 13 bases between them. DNA for the CDR3: TGTGCCAGCAATCCGTATGGACAGAACACTGAAGCTTTCTTT. This codes for CASNPYGQNTEAFF.

This clone was observed a few times. This chain connects TRBV19 to TRBJ2-2; possibly TRBD1 for D (5 bases). The germline V gene encodes CDR1 LNHDA and CDR2 SQIVND (reference sequence). Trimming removed 7 bases from V and 2 bases from J, with 14 bases in between. The CDR3 has 15 amino acids. The CDR3 DNA reads TGTGCCAGTAAGCACAGGCCGCTTAACACCGGGGAGCTGTTTTTT. As protein: CASKHRPLNTGELFF.

The chain combines TRBV28 with TRBJ1-1, with D possibly TRBD1 on 5 matching bases. Trimming stripped 8 bases from V and 5 bases from J, with 21 bases between. Looked up from germline, CDR1 is MDHEN and CDR2 is SYDVKM. This CDR3 is 15 amino acids long. In DNA form, the CDR3 reads TGTGCCAGCTCCTCGCCGGGGGGGATTTCTACTGAAGCTTTCTTT. Translated: CASSSPGGISTEAFF. Filled out from reference TRBV28 and TRBJ1-1, the complete variable domain reads DVKVTQSSRYLVKRTGEKVFLECVQDMDHENMFWYRQDPGLGLRLIYFSYDVKMKEKGDIPEGYSVSREKKERFSLILESASTNQTSMYLCASSSPGGISTEAFFGQGTRLTVV.

The chain links TRBV5-4 to TRBJ2-7, with TRBD1 matching 8 bases. The CDR3 sequence is 14 residues long. V was pared by 4 bases and J by 4 bases, with 7 bases of the junction left unmatched. In germline, CDR1 is SGHNT, CDR2 YYREEE (reference sequence). As DNA, the CDR3 is TGTGCCAGCAGCCCCCGACAGGGGATTTACGAGCAGTACTTC. Its translation is CASSPRQGIYEQYF.

This chain links TRBV6-1 with TRBJ2-7, with 10 bases matching TRBD1. CDR1 and CDR2 (germline): MNHNS, SASEGT. CDR3 length: 16 residues. V lost 4 bases and J lost 7; bases outside the gene matches: 13. The CDR3 here is CASSVASGTGDVEQYF. CDR3 DNA: TGTGCCAGCAGTGTCGCCTCCGGGACAGGGGATGTGGAGCAGTACTTC.